The present TCR beta chain was sequenced within a study of CD8+ T cells in alopecia areata. Study-level information: Once tofacitinib had been taken for 6 to 18 months, 6 months off drug followed.

In regard to this clone: The antigen is unknown.

cDNA serving as the sequencing template came from extracted, reverse transcribed RNA. Assay: immunoSEQ multiplex PCR; the TCRdb copy retains only in-frame clones and omits some. Of 190,000 or so clones listed, about 60% are singletons. The study's findings and limits: Lesional scalp exceeded normal scalp in clonality, especially in alopecia totalis/universalis. Under tofacitinib, fewer expanded CD8+ clones appeared among the top 100 scalp clones.

The CDR3 spans 17 residues. J lost 5 bases, V lost 5 bases, and 12 bases had no gene match. Germline assignment: CDR1 SEHNR and CDR2 FQNEAQ (reference sequence). Treatment of the sample: oral pan-JAK inhibitor, 5-10 mg twice daily. The chain combines TRBV7-9 with TRBJ2-5; 12 bases align to TRBD1. Source: CD8+ T cells sorted from blood, taken at week 24, from a patient treated with tofacitinib. This clonotype was obtained from a human donor with alopecia areata. CDR3 nucleotide sequence: TGTGCCAGCAGCCCGGCGGGACAGGGGGCTCATTGGGAGACCCAGTACTTC. It yields the protein CASSPAGQGAHWETQYF.